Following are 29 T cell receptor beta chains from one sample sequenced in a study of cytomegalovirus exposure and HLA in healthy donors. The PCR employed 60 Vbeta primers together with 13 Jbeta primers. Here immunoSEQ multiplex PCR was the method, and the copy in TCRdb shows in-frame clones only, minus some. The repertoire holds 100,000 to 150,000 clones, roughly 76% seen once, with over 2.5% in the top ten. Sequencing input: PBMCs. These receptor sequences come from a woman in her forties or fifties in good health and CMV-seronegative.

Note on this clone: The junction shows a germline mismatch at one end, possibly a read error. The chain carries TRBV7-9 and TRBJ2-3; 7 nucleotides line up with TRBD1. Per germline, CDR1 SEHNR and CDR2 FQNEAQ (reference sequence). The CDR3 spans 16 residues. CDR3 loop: CSSSPRQGIGTDTQYF. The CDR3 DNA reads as TGTTCCAGCAGCCCGCGACAGGGAATCGGGACAGATACGCAGTATTTT.

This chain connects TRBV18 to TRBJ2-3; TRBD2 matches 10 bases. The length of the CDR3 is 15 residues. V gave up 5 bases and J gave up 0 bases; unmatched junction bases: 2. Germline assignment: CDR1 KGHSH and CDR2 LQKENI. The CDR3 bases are TGTGCCAGCTCAATACTAGCGGGGAGCACAGATACGCAGTATTTT. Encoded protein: CASSILAGSTDTQYF. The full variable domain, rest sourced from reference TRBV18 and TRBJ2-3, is NAGVMQNPRHLVRRRGQEARLRCSPMKGHSHVYWYRQLPEEGLKFMVYLQKENIIDESGMPKERFSAEFPKEGPSILRIQQVVRGDSAAYFCASSILAGSTDTQYFGPGTRLTVL.

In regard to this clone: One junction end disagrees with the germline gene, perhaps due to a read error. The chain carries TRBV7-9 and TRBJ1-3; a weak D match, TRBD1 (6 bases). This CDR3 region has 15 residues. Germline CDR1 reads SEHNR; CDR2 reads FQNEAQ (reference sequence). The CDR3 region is CSSSRLPGVGNTIYF. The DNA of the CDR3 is TGTTCCAGCAGCCGTCTCCCAGGGGTTGGAAACACCATATATTTT.

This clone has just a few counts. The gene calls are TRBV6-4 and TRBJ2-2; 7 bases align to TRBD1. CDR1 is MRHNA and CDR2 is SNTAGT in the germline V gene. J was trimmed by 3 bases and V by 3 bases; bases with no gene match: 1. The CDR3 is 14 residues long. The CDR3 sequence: CASSEGGDTGELFF. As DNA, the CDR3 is TGTGCCAGCAGTGAAGGGGGCGACACCGGGGAGCTGTTTTTT.

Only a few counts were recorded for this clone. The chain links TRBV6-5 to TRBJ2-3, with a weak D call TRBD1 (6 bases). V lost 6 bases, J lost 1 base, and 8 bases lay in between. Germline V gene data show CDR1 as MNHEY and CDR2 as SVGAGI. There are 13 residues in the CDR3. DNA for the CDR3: TGTGCCAGCAGATCAGGGGGCACAGATACGCAGTATTTT. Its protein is CASRSGGTDTQYF.

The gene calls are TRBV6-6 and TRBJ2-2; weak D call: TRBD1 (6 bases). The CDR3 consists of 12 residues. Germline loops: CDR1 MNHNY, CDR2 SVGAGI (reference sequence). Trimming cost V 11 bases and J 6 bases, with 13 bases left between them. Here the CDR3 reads CAASGASGELFF. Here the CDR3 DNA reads TGTGCCGCCTCAGGGGCCTCCGGGGAGCTGTTTTTT.

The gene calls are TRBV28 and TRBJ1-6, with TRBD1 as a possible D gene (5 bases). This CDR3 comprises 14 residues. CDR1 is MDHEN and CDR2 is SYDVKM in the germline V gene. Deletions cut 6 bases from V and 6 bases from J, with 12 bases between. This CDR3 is CASRFSQANSPLHF. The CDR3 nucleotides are TGTGCCAGCAGGTTCTCACAGGCTAATTCACCCCTCCACTTT.

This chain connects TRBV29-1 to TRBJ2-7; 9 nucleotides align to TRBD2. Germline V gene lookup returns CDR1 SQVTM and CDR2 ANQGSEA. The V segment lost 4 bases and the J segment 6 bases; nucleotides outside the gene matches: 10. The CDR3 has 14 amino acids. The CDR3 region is CSVGALAGAGEQYF. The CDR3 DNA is TGCAGCGTTGGGGCATTAGCGGGAGCGGGCGAGCAGTACTTC.

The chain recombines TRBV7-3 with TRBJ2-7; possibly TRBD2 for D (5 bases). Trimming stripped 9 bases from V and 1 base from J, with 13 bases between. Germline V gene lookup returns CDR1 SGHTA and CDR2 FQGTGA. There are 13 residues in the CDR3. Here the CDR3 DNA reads TGTGCCAGTTCGGCCTCGGGGTCCTACGAGCAGTACTTC. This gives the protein CASSASGSYEQYF.

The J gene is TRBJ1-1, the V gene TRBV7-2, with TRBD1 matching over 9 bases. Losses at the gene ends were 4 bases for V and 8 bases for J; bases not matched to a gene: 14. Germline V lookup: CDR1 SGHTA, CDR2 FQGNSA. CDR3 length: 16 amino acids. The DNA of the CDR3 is TGTGCCAGCAGCTCCCGGGGAGGGACAGGGAAGTCGGAAGCTTTCTTT. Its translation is CASSSRGGTGKSEAFF.

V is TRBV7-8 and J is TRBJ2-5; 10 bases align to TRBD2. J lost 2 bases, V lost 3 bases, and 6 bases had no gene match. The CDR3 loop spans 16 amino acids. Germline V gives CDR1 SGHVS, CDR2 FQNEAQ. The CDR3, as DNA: TGTGCCAGCAGCTTGCGAATAGCGGGAGGTCAAGAGACCCAGTACTTC. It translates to CASSLRIAGGQETQYF.

The CDR3 coding sequence is TGCGCCAGCAGCCTGGGACTAGCGGGAGGGCTGACCTCCCGTCATTCCTACGAGCAGTACTTC. Residues: CASSLGLAGGLTSRHSYEQYF. This sequence joins TRBV5-1 and TRBJ2-7; 16 bases agree with TRBD2. The trim removed 4 bases at V and 1 base at J, leaving 17 bases unmatched. Germline lookup yields CDR1 SGHRS and CDR2 YFSETQ. There are 21 residues in the CDR3.

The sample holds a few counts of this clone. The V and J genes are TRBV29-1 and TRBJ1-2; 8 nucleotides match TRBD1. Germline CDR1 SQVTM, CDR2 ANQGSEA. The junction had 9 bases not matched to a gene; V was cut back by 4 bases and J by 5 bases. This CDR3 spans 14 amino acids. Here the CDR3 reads CSVVSPGGSYGYTF. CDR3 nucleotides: TGCAGCGTTGTGAGCCCAGGGGGCAGTTATGGCTACACCTTC.

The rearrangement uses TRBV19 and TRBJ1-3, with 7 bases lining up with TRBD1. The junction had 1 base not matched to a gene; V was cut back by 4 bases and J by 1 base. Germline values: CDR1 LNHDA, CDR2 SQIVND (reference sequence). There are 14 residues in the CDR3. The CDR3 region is CASSTGGSGNTIYF. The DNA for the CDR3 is TGTGCCAGTAGTACAGGGGGATCTGGAAACACCATATATTTT.

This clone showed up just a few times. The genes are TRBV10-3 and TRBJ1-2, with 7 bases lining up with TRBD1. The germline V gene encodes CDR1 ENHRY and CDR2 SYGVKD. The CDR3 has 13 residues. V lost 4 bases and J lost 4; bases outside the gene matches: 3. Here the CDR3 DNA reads TGTGCCATCAGTGGGACAGGCCTCTATGGCTACACCTTC. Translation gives CAISGTGLYGYTF.

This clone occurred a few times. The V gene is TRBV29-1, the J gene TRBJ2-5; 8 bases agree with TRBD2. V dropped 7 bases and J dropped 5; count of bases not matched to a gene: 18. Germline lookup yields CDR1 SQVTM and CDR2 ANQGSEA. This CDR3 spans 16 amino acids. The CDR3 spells CSATGRGGRREETQYF. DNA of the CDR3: TGCAGCGCCACTGGTCGAGGCGGGAGGAGGGAGGAGACCCAGTACTTC.

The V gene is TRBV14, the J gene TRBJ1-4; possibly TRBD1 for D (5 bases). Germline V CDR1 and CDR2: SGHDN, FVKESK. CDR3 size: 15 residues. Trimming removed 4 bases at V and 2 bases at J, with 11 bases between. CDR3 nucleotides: TGTGCCAGCAGCCCTCCGGGACTGACTAATGAAAAACTGTTTTTT. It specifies CASSPPGLTNEKLFF. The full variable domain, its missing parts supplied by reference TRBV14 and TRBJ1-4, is EAGVTQFPSHSVIEKGQTVTLRCDPISGHDNLYWYRRVMGKEIKFLLHFVKESKQDESGMPNNRFLAERTGGTYSTLKVQPAELEDSGVYFCASSPPGLTNEKLFFGSGTQLSVL.

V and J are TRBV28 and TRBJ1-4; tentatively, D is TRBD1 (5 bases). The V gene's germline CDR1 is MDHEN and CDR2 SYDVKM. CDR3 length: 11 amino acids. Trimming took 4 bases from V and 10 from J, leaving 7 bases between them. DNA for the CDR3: TGTGCCAGCAGTTGGGGGGGAAAACTGTTTTTT. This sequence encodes CASSWGGKLFF.

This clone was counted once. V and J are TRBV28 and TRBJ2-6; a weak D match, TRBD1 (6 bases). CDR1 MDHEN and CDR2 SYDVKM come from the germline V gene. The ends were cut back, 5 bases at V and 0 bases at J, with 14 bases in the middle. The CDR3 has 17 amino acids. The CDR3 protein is CASSLLRGVSGANVLTF. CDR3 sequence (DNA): TGTGCCAGCAGTCTCCTCAGGGGTGTCTCTGGGGCCAACGTCCTGACTTTC.

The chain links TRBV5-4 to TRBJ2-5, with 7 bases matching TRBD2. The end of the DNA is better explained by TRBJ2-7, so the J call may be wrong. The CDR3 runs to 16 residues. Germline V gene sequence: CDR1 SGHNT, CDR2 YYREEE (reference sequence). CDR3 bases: TGTGCCAGCAGCCCAGGAGGTGGCGGGAGCTCCTACGAGCAGTACTTC. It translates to CASSPGGGGSSYEQYF.

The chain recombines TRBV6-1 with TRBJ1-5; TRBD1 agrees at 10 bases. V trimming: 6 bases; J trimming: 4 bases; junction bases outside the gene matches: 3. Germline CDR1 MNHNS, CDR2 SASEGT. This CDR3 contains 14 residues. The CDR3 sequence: CASSGQGVNQPQHF. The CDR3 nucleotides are TGTGCCAGCAGCGGACAGGGGGTAAATCAGCCCCAGCATTTT.

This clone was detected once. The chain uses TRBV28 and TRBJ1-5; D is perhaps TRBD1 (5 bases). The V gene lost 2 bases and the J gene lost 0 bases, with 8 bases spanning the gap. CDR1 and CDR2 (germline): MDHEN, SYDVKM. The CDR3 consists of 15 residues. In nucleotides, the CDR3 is TGTGCCAGCAGTTTACGGGGGGGTAGCAATCAGCCCCAGCATTTT. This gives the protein CASSLRGGSNQPQHF.

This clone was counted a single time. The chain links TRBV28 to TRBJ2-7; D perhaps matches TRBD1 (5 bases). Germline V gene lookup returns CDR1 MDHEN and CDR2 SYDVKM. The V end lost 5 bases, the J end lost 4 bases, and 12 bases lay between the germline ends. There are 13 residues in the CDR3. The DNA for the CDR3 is TGTGCCAGCAGTCCACCGGACACTTACGAGCAGTACTTC. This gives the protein CASSPPDTYEQYF. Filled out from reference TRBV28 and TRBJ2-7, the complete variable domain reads DVKVTQSSRYLVKRTGEKVFLECVQDMDHENMFWYRQDPGLGLRLIYFSYDVKMKEKGDIPEGYSVSREKKERFSLILESASTNQTSMYLCASSPPDTYEQYFGPGTRLTVT.

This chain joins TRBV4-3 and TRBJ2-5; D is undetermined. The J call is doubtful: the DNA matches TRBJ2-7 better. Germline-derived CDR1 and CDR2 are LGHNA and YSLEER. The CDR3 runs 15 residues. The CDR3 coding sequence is TGCGCCAGCAGCCAAGCCCTAGTTAACTCCTACGAGCAGTACTTC. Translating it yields CASSQALVNSYEQYF.

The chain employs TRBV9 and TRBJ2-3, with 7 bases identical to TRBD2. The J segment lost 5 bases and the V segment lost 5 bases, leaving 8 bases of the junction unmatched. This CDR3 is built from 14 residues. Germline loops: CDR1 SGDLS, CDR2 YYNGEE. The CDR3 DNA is TGTGCCAGCAGGGCGGGAGTGGGTGGAGATACGCAGTATTTT. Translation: CASRAGVGGDTQYF.

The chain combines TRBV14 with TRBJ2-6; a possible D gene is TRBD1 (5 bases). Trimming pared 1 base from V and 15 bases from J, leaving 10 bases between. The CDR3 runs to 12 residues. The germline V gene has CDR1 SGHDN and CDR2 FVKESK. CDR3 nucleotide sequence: TGTGCCAGCAGCCAAGGACAGAGTGCCCTGACTTTC. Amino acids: CASSQGQSALTF.

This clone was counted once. As DNA, the CDR3 is TGCAGCGTGGCTAGCGTACAAGGAGGCACCGGGGAGCTGTTTTTT. Its protein is CSVASVQGGTGELFF. The gene calls are TRBV29-1 and TRBJ2-2, with TRBD2 as a possible D gene (6 bases). The length of the CDR3 is 15 residues. The V end lost 6 bases, the J end lost 4 bases, and 18 bases lay between the germline ends. The germline V gene encodes CDR1 SQVTM and CDR2 ANQGSEA.

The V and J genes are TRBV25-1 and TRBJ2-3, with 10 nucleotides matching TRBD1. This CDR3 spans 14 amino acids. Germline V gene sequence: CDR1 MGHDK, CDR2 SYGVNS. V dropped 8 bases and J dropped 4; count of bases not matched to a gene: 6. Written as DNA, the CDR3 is TGTGCCAGCGTACCGGGACAGGGGCCAGATACGCAGTATTTT. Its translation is CASVPGQGPDTQYF.

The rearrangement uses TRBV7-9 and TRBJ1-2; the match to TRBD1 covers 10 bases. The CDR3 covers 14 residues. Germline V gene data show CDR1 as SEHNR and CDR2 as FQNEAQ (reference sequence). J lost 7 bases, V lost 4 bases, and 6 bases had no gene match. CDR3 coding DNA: TGTGCCAGCAGCTGGAGCGGGACAGGGGCTGGCTACACCTTC. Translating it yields CASSWSGTGAGYTF.